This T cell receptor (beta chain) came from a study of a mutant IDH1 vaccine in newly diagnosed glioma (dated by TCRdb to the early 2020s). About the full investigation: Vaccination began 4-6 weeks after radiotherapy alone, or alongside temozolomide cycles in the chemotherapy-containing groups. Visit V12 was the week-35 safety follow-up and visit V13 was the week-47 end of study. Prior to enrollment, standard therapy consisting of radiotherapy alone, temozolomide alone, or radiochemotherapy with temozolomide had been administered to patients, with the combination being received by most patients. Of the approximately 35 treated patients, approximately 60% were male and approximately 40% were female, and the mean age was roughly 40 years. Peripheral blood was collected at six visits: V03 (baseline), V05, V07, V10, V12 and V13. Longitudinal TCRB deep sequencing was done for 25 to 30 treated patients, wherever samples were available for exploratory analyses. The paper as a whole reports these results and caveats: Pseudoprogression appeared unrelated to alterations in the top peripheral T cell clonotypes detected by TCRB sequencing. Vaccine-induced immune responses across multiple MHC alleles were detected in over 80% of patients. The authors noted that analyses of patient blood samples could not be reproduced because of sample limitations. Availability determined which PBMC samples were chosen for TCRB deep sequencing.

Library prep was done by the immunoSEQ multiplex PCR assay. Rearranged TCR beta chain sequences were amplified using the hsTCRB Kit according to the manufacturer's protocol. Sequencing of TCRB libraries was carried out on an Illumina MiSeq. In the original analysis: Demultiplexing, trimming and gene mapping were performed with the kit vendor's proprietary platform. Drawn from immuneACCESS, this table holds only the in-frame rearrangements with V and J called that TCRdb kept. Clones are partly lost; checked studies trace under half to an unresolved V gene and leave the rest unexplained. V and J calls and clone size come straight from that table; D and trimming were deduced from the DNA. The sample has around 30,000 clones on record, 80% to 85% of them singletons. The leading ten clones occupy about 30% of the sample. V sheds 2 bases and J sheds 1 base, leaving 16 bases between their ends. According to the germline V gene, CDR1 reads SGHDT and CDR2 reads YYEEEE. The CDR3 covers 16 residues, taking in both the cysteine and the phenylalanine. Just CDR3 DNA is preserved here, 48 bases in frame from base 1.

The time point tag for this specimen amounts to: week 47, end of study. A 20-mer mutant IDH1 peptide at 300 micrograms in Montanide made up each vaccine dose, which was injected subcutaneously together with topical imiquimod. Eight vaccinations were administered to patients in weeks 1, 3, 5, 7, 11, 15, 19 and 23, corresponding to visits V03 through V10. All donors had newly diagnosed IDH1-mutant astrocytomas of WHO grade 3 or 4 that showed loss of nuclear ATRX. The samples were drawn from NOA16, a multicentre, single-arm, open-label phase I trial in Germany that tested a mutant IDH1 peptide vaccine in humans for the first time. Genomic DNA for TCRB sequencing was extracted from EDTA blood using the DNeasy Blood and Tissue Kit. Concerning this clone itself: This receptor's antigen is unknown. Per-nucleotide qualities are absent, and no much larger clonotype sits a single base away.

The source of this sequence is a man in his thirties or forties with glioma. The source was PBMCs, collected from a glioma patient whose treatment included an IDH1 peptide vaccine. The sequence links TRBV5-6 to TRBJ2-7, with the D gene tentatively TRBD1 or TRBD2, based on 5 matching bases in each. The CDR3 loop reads CASSLPGTWGSYEQYF. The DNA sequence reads TGTGCCAGCAGCTTACCCGGGACCTGGGGGTCCTACGAGCAGTACTTC.